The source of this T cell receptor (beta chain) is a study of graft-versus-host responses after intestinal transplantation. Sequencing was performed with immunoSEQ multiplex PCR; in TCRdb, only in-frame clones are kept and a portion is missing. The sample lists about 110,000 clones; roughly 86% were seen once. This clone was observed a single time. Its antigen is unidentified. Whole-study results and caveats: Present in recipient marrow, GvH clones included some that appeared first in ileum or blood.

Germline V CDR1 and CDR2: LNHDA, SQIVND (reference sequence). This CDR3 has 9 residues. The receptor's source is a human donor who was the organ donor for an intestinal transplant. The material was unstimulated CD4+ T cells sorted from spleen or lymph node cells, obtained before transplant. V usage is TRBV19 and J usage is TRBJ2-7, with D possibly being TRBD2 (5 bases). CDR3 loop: CASKGSSGV. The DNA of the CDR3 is TGTGCCAGCAAGGGTTCCTCGGGGGTC.